The 27 T cell receptor beta chains presented below share a single source sample, sequenced in a study of T cells expressing NK-cell markers. TCRdb derives one entry per CDR3 protein from the 5' RACE reads, leaving out DNA. The sample holds 500,000 or so distinct CDR3 sequences. Sequenced material: blood T cells: a sorted CD56 or NKG2C T cell subset, CD4+ or CD8+ T cells, or bulk PBMC T cells (not recorded which). Receptors were obtained from a man aged 18 to 29 in good health.

The chain uses TRBV10-3 and TRBJ2-2. Germline V gene sequence: CDR1 ENHRY, CDR2 SYGVKD. The length of the CDR3 is 14 residues. The chain's CDR3 is CAISESEYPGELFF.

The chain joins TRBV20-1 to TRBJ2-5; with no DNA, the TCRdb D assignment of TRBD2 cannot be verified. Per germline, CDR1 DFQATT and CDR2 SNEGSKA (reference sequence). CDR3 length: 14 residues. The CDR3 region is CSARGTSGKETQYF.

This chain uses TRBV5-1 with TRBJ1-6. This CDR3 is built from 14 residues. The germline V gene has CDR1 SGHRS and CDR2 YFSETQ. The CDR3: CASSLVAKESPLHF.

This chain links TRBV5-1 with TRBJ2-1; with no DNA, the TCRdb D assignment of TRBD2 cannot be verified. Germline CDR1 SGHRS, CDR2 YFSETQ. The CDR3 sequence is 15 residues long. CDR3: CASSPGLADYNEQFF. Full variable domain (missing parts from reference TRBV5-1 and TRBJ2-1): KAGVTQTPRYLIKTRGQQVTLSCSPISGHRSVSWYQQTPGQGLQFLFEYFSETQRNKGNFPGRFSGRQFSNSRSEMNVSTLELGDSALYLCASSPGLADYNEQFFGPGTRLTVL.

This sequence joins TRBV7-9 and TRBJ1-1; TCRdb reports TRBD1, a call that lacks DNA to check it against. The CDR3 is 12 residues long. The V gene's germline CDR1 is SEHNR and CDR2 FQNEAQ (reference sequence). CDR3 residues: CASSRGPKGAFF.

The chain joins TRBV27 to TRBJ1-1; TCRdb names TRBD1, which stays unverified in the absence of DNA. Germline CDR1 MNHEY, CDR2 SMNVEV (reference sequence). The CDR3 totals 16 residues. CDR3 amino acids: CASEPRWPGGLTEAFF.

The chain couples TRBV27 to TRBJ2-2; the TCRdb call, TRBD1, lacks DNA for checking. CDR1 and CDR2 from the germline V gene are MNHEY and SMNVEV (reference sequence). The CDR3 is made up of 15 amino acids. CDR3 region: CASSWGQGGTGELFF.

The J gene is TRBJ1-1, the V gene TRBV20-1; with no DNA, the TCRdb D assignment of TRBD1 cannot be verified. This CDR3 comprises 14 residues. CDR1 is DFQATT and CDR2 is SNEGSKA in the germline V gene (reference sequence). This chain's CDR3 is CSASQITGSTEAFF.

The gene calls are TRBV7-9 and TRBJ2-5; TCRdb picks TRBD2, but there is no DNA to check that call. Germline loops: CDR1 SEHNR, CDR2 FQNEAQ (reference sequence). CDR3 size: 16 residues. The CDR3 is CASRYTSGRRQETQYF.

The chain has TRBV20-1 and TRBJ2-1; TCRdb picks TRBD2, but there is no DNA to check that call. Germline V gene data show CDR1 as DFQATT and CDR2 as SNEGSKA (reference sequence). This CDR3 is 14 amino acids long. CDR3 loop: CSARLVAGDFEQFF.

The V and J genes are TRBV20-1 and TRBJ1-5; TCRdb indicates TRBD1, and absent DNA this call remains unverified. The germline gives CDR1 DFQATT, CDR2 SNEGSKA (reference sequence). The CDR3 length is 16 residues. This CDR3 reads CSARGGDREANQPQHF.

This chain uses TRBV4-1 with TRBJ1-1. Germline V gene data show CDR1 as MGHRA and CDR2 as YSYEKL. This CDR3 is 16 amino acids long. The chain's CDR3 is CASRNVAAKLNTEAFF.

The chain employs TRBV20-1 and TRBJ1-5. Germline V gene lookup returns CDR1 DFQATT and CDR2 SNEGSKA (reference sequence). This CDR3 has 15 amino acids. CDR3 residues: CSAVVSMDERQPQHF.

This chain joins TRBV11-1 and TRBJ2-3; TCRdb's D call, TRBD2, is unchecked because there is no DNA. The CDR3 covers 18 residues. The V gene's germline CDR1 is SGHAT and CDR2 FQDESV (reference sequence). The CDR3 is CASSLERAGAYPTDTQYF.

V gene TRBV27 combines with J gene TRBJ2-3; no DNA is available, so the TRBD1 call from TCRdb remains unchecked. The CDR3 totals 17 residues. Germline V gene data show CDR1 as MNHEY and CDR2 as SMNVEV (reference sequence). CDR3 protein: CASSLLSGGQGTDTQYF.

The J gene is TRBJ2-3, the V gene TRBV5-1; TCRdb designates TRBD1, a call that cannot be tested without DNA. The V gene's germline CDR1 is SGHRS and CDR2 YFSETQ. CDR3 size: 15 residues. The CDR3 sequence is CASSPGSLGADTQYF.

This chain joins TRBV6-5 and TRBJ1-5; TCRdb lists TRBD1, though no DNA is available to test this call. This CDR3 has 15 residues. Per the germline V gene, CDR1 is MNHEY and CDR2 is SVGAGI. The CDR3 sequence: CASSSAGTGNQPQHF.

The genes are TRBV5-1 and TRBJ2-3; as DNA is missing, the TRBD1 call by TCRdb cannot be tested. The CDR3 is made up of 17 amino acids. CDR1 SGHRS and CDR2 YFSETQ come from the germline V gene. Here the CDR3 reads CASSRGSGQGAGDTQYF.

The chain is built from TRBV7-9 and TRBJ1-1. The CDR3 length is 15 residues. Germline V CDR1 and CDR2: SEHNR, FQNEAQ (reference sequence). The CDR3 protein is CASSPTAGENTEAFF. Supplemented by reference TRBV7-9 and TRBJ1-1, the full variable domain reads DTGVSQNPRHKITKRGQNVTFRCDPISEHNRLYWYRQTLGQGPEFLTYFQNEAQLEKSRLLSDRFSAERPKGSFSTLEIQRTEQGDSAMYLCASSPTAGENTEAFFGQGTRLTVV.

The chain links TRBV20-1 to TRBJ2-1. In germline, CDR1 is DFQATT, CDR2 SNEGSKA (reference sequence). The CDR3 is 15 amino acids. This CDR3 is CSANGLREYYNEQFF.

CDR3 amino acids: CASRWTGRAVEKLFF. The chain employs TRBV12-3 or TRBV12-4 and TRBJ1-4. The CDR3 spans 15 residues.

The chain has TRBV27 and TRBJ2-2; TCRdb's assignment of TRBD1 cannot be checked, as there is no DNA. CDR1 and CDR2 from the germline V gene are MNHEY and SMNVEV (reference sequence). The CDR3 extends over 14 amino acids. CDR3 sequence reads: CASSFQGDPGELFF.

This CDR3 is CASSRQDSLSEQFF. This chain joins TRBV27 and TRBJ2-1; TCRdb designates TRBD1, a call that cannot be tested without DNA. This CDR3 spans 14 amino acids. Germline V gene sequence: CDR1 MNHEY, CDR2 SMNVEV (reference sequence).

The V gene is TRBV12-3 or TRBV12-4, the J gene TRBJ2-3; with no DNA, the TCRdb D assignment of TRBD1 cannot be verified. CDR3 length equals 12 residues. Here the CDR3 reads CASSLGTGARYF.

The chain's CDR3 is CARQQGTVAFF. The chain uses TRBV6-5 and TRBJ1-1; the TRBD1 assignment by TCRdb is unverifiable without DNA. The CDR3 consists of 11 residues. The germline V gene encodes CDR1 MNHEY and CDR2 SVGAGI.

The chain has TRBV20-1 and TRBJ1-5. This CDR3 contains 15 residues. CDR1 is DFQATT and CDR2 is SNEGSKA in the germline V gene (reference sequence). The CDR3 is CSAQVGSYSNQPQHF.

The chain links TRBV2 to TRBJ2-1; without DNA, the TCRdb call of TRBD2 cannot be checked. The V gene's germline CDR1 is SNHLY and CDR2 FYNNEI. The CDR3 contains 17 residues. This chain's CDR3 is CASSDPLGGEGLNEQFF.